A single sample gave rise to the 30 T cell receptor beta chains below, sequenced in a study of identical twins (dated by TCRdb to 2016 to 2018). Library creation used 5' RACE. The sample was run on an Illumina HiSeq 2000. TCRdb trimmed the raw reads at Q25, called clones with MiXCR and kept productive beta chains. Duplicate CDR3 protein sequences are folded into a single record with the most common DNA and genes. The sample has 400,000 to 550,000 distinct CDR3 sequences on record, roughly an eighth of them singletons. Of the sample, 0.95% to 1% falls within the top ten clones. These data were also filed under a second study, of yellow fever vaccine responses in identical twins.

The sample taken for sequencing was CD4+ T cells sorted from blood. The source of these receptors is a woman aged 18-29 years in good health.

This clonotype was detected a few times. The gene calls are TRBV10-2 and TRBJ1-1; D perhaps matches TRBD1 (5 bases). This CDR3 is 13 amino acids long. Germline V gene sequence: CDR1 WSHSY, CDR2 SAAADI. V was pared by 7 bases and J by 6 bases, with 15 bases between. The CDR3, as DNA: TGCGCCAGCAAATCGGGACTGAGTGCTGAAGCTTTCTTT. Translating gives CASKSGLSAEAFF.

This clonotype was seen a few times. The V gene is TRBV19, the J gene TRBJ2-7, with TRBD1 matching over 7 bases. Trimming cost V 5 bases and J 2 bases; bases outside gene matches: 12. In germline, CDR1 is LNHDA, CDR2 SQIVND (reference sequence). The CDR3 contains 16 residues. The CDR3 region has the DNA TGTGCCAGTAGTCCCCGCACAGGGGATGGGACCTACGAGCAGTACTTC. Encoded protein: CASSPRTGDGTYEQYF.

In this sample, this clonotype turned up a few times. The chain couples TRBV18 to TRBJ2-7, with 9 bases fitting TRBD2. The germline V gene encodes CDR1 KGHSH and CDR2 LQKENI. CDR3 length: 15 residues. Losses at the gene ends were 0 bases for V and 7 bases for J; bases not matched to a gene: 7. The CDR3 sequence: CASSPPVAGVGEQYF. The CDR3 bases are TGTGCCAGCTCACCACCGGTAGCGGGAGTAGGAGAGCAGTACTTC. The full variable domain, with the rest looked up from reference TRBV18 and TRBJ2-7, is NAGVMQNPRHLVRRRGQEARLRCSPMKGHSHVYWYRQLPEEGLKFMVYLQKENIIDESGMPKERFSAEFPKEGPSILRIQQVVRGDSAAYFCASSPPVAGVGEQYFGPGTRLTVT.

This clonotype was detected a few times. This chain connects TRBV9 to TRBJ2-2; D may match TRBD1 or TRBD2 (5 bases each). V was clipped by 4 bases and J by 7 bases, with 20 bases between them. CDR3 size: 16 residues. Germline V gene lookup returns CDR1 SGDLS and CDR2 YYNGEE. The CDR3 sequence is CASSPRRPMGVGELFF. DNA for the CDR3: TGTGCCAGCAGCCCGCGCCGTCCAATGGGGGTCGGGGAGCTGTTTTTT.

The chain is built from TRBV4-2 and TRBJ2-3, with 10 bases fitting TRBD1. With 6 bases clipped from V and 6 bases from J, the junction kept 6 bases outside the gene matches. The CDR3 length is 14 residues. Germline CDR1 LGHNA, CDR2 YNFKEQ. The CDR3 here is CASRPGQGFDTQYF. Here the CDR3 DNA reads TGTGCCAGCAGACCGGGACAGGGGTTTGATACGCAGTATTTT.

The chain links TRBV25-1 to TRBJ2-1; D may correspond to TRBD1 or TRBD2 (6 bases each). The CDR3 sequence is 16 residues long. The germline V gene has CDR1 MGHDK and CDR2 SYGVNS. V was trimmed by 1 base and J by 0 bases, leaving 10 bases between them. The CDR3 sequence is CASSESGGRSYNEQFF. CDR3 in DNA: TGTGCCAGCAGTGAATCCGGGGGCCGCTCCTACAATGAGCAGTTCTTC.

The chain employs TRBV5-8 and TRBJ2-3, with unresolved D. The CDR3 consists of 16 residues. Trimming took 2 bases from V and 2 from J, leaving 15 bases between them. The germline V gene encodes CDR1 SGHTS and CDR2 YDEGEE. The CDR3 is CASSLYRVSTTDTQYF. The CDR3 DNA reads as TGTGCCAGCAGCTTATATAGGGTGTCTACCACAGATACGCAGTATTTT.

This clonotype came up many times. The chain has TRBV20-1 and TRBJ2-7; D possibly corresponds to TRBD1 (5 bases). This CDR3 spans 13 amino acids. CDR1 is DFQATT, CDR2 SNEGSKA, per germline (reference sequence). The germline V and J ends were trimmed by 4 bases and 2 bases, with 12 bases remaining between them. The CDR3 region has the DNA TGCAGTGCTAAAGGGGATAGTACCTACGAGCAGTACTTC. The encoded protein is CSAKGDSTYEQYF.

A few counts support this clonotype. The chain has TRBV4-3 and TRBJ2-7; TRBD1 matches at 9 bases. The CDR3 consists of 15 residues. Germline loops: CDR1 LGHNA, CDR2 YSLEER. The trim removed 4 bases at V and 3 bases at J, leaving 7 bases unmatched. CDR3 sequence (DNA): TGCGCCAGCAGCCGGATCGCGGGACAGGGCTACGAGCAGTACTTC. Translated: CASSRIAGQGYEQYF.

This clonotype was seen repeatedly, ten times or more. The chain recombines TRBV6-6 with TRBJ1-2; D not certain. The CDR3 is 16 amino acids. Per the germline V gene, CDR1 is MNHNY and CDR2 is SVGAGI (reference sequence). Trimming removed 7 bases from V and 7 bases from J, with 25 bases in between. CDR3 DNA: TGTGCCAGCACCCACCTGGGTCGGTCAATTGGTCTTGGCTACACCTTC. Translation gives CASTHLGRSIGLGYTF.

The chain joins TRBV27 to TRBJ2-5; perhaps TRBD2 as D (6 bases). Germline V gene lookup returns CDR1 MNHEY and CDR2 SMNVEV (reference sequence). CDR3 length: 17 amino acids. The germline V and J ends were trimmed by 2 bases and 2 bases, with 18 bases remaining between them. The CDR3 loop reads CASSLRVASEKQETQYF. In nucleotides, the CDR3 is TGTGCCAGCAGTTTAAGGGTGGCTAGCGAGAAGCAAGAGACCCAGTACTTC.

The J gene is TRBJ2-7, the V gene TRBV20-1; 11 positions match TRBD2. Germline CDR1 reads DFQATT; CDR2 reads SNEGSKA (reference sequence). Trimming took 5 bases from V and 4 from J; bases not matched to a gene: 4. The CDR3 contains 13 residues. The CDR3 is CSAETSGIYEQYF. The CDR3 region has the DNA TGCAGTGCTGAGACTAGCGGGATTTACGAGCAGTACTTC.

J is TRBJ1-5 and V is TRBV20-1; D not resolved. The CDR3 has 13 amino acids. V was pared by 6 bases and J by 6 bases, with 15 bases between. The germline gives CDR1 DFQATT, CDR2 SNEGSKA (reference sequence). The CDR3 DNA reads TGCAGTGCGGGTGGGCTATTTACTCAGCCCCAGCATTTT. Protein sequence: CSAGGLFTQPQHF.

The V and J genes are TRBV6-1 and TRBJ2-7, with TRBD1 matching 8 bases. Germline assignment: CDR1 MNHNS and CDR2 SASEGT. The V segment lost 6 bases and the J segment 3 bases; nucleotides outside the gene matches: 10. The CDR3 totals 15 residues. The CDR3, as DNA: TGTGCCAGCAGCCCTATTGGGACAGGTGACTACGAGCAGTACTTC. Translated: CASSPIGTGDYEQYF.

This chain connects TRBV12-3 or TRBV12-4 to TRBJ2-3, with 14 bases lining up with TRBD2. CDR3 length: 17 residues. Trimming took 6 bases from V and 3 from J; bases not matched to a gene: 8. The CDR3 DNA follows: TGTGCCAGCAGAGGGACTAGCGGGAGTTTCCAGACAGATACGCAGTATTTT. This sequence encodes CASRGTSGSFQTDTQYF.

A word on this clonotype: Relative to the germline gene, one junction end is altered; a read error may explain this. The V and J genes are TRBV2 and TRBJ2-1, with 12 bases aligning to TRBD2. The germline V gene has CDR1 SNHLY and CDR2 FYNNEI. The CDR3 covers 18 residues. The DNA of the CDR3 is TGTACCAGCAGTTTAGCGGACCTGGGACTAGCGGGCTACAATGAGCAGTTCTTC. This translates into CTSSLADLGLAGYNEQFF.

This clonotype occurred a few times. The chain links TRBV3-1 to TRBJ2-3, with unresolved D. Germline V CDR1 and CDR2: LGHDT, YNNKEL (reference sequence). The CDR3 is 17 residues long. Between the trimmed V and J ends, which lost 2 bases and 2 bases, there was a span of 17 bases. The CDR3 loop is CASSQSTRTDSTDTQYF. As DNA, the CDR3 is TGTGCCAGCAGCCAATCAACAAGGACGGATTCCACAGATACGCAGTATTTT.

The rearrangement uses TRBV5-4 and TRBJ2-2, with 7 bases fitting TRBD2. There are 18 residues in the CDR3. The germline V gene has CDR1 SGHNT and CDR2 YYREEE (reference sequence). After removal of 0 bases from V and 4 bases from J, the junction contained 12 bases not matched to a gene. The CDR3 loop reads CASSLERLARAGTGELFF. The CDR3 nucleotides are TGTGCCAGCAGCTTGGAGAGACTAGCCCGGGCGGGCACCGGGGAGCTGTTTTTT.

This chain joins TRBV2 and TRBJ1-5; D is perhaps TRBD1 (5 bases). Germline CDR1 is SNHLY and CDR2 is FYNNEI. The ends were cut back, 7 bases at V and 6 bases at J, with 13 bases in the middle. This CDR3 spans 13 amino acids. CDR3 sequence: CASKPGGGQPQHF. CDR3 bases: TGTGCCAGCAAGCCGGGGGGAGGTCAGCCCCAGCATTTT. Full variable domain (remainder filled in from reference TRBV2 and TRBJ1-5): EPEVTQTPSHQVTQMGQEVILRCVPISNHLYFYWYRQILGQKVEFLVSFYNNEISEKSEIFDDQFSVERPDGSNFTLKIRSTKLEDSAMYFCASKPGGGQPQHFGDGTRLSIL.

The table lists this clonotype with many counts. The chain carries TRBV5-6 and TRBJ2-7; D uncertain. V was shortened by 0 bases and J by 1 base, with 8 bases between the two germline ends. This CDR3 contains 14 residues. Germline V gene data show CDR1 as SGHDT and CDR2 as YYEEEE. In nucleotides, the CDR3 is TGTGCCAGCAGCTTGGAGGCAGTGTCCTACGAGCAGTACTTC. It yields the protein CASSLEAVSYEQYF.

Only one count was recorded for this clonotype. V usage is TRBV10-3 and J usage is TRBJ2-7; 11 bases match TRBD2. The V gene's germline CDR1 is ENHRY and CDR2 SYGVKD. The CDR3 loop spans 15 amino acids. J gave up 4 bases and V 1 base, and 3 bases lay outside the gene matches. CDR3 loop: CAISELLAGVYEQYF. CDR3 in DNA: TGTGCCATCAGTGAGTTACTAGCGGGAGTATACGAGCAGTACTTC.

The table lists this clonotype with a few counts. This sequence joins TRBV24-1 and TRBJ2-5; possible D gene TRBD2, 7 bases. V shed 4 bases and J shed 3 bases, with 17 bases lying between them. The germline V gene encodes CDR1 KGHDR and CDR2 SFDVKD. CDR3 length: 16 residues. In DNA, the CDR3 is TGTGCCACCAGTGACCCGAGGGCGGGGGCAAAAGAGACCCAGTACTTC. Protein sequence: CATSDPRAGAKETQYF.

The table lists this clonotype with a few counts. This chain connects TRBV7-9 to TRBJ2-1; possibly TRBD2 for D (6 bases). Germline CDR1 SEHNR, CDR2 FQNEAQ (reference sequence). Trimming shortened V by 8 bases and J by 4 bases, and 24 bases separated the two germline ends. CDR3 size: 17 residues. The CDR3 protein is CASVGTSLPATYNEQFF. CDR3 in DNA: TGTGCCAGCGTAGGGACTTCTCTCCCTGCGACGTACAATGAGCAGTTCTTC.

This clonotype was observed a few times. The chain couples TRBV5-1 to TRBJ2-1; no reliable D call. The germline CDR1 and CDR2 sequences are SGHRS and YFSETQ. The CDR3 spans 15 residues. Deletions cut 0 bases from V and 2 bases from J, with 9 bases between. The chain's CDR3 is CASSLELAPYNEQFF. The CDR3 DNA reads as TGCGCCAGCAGCTTGGAACTGGCACCCTACAATGAGCAGTTCTTC.

This clonotype occurred a few times. The V gene is TRBV24-1, the J gene TRBJ2-5, with D possibly being TRBD1 (5 bases). The V gene's germline CDR1 is KGHDR and CDR2 SFDVKD. The germline V and J ends were trimmed by 4 bases and 2 bases, with 10 bases remaining between them. There are 14 residues in the CDR3. CDR3 residues: CATSDSRVQETQYF. CDR3 DNA sequence: TGTGCCACCAGTGACTCCAGGGTACAAGAGACCCAGTACTTC.

This clonotype was picked up a small number of times. The chain uses TRBV5-8 and TRBJ2-1; 11 bases agree with TRBD1. From germline, CDR1 is SGHTS and CDR2 YDEGEE. The V gene end was trimmed by 5 bases and the J gene end by 8 bases; junction bases not matched to a gene: 9. This CDR3 region has 15 residues. This CDR3 reads CASSRGQGARDEQFF. DNA for the CDR3: TGTGCCAGCAGTCGTGGACAGGGGGCTCGGGATGAGCAGTTCTTC. The whole variable domain, filled in from reference TRBV5-8 and TRBJ2-1, reads EAGVTQSPTHLIKTRGQQATLRCSPISGHTSVYWYQQALGLGLQFLLWYDEGEERNRGNFPPRFSGRQFPNYSSELNVNALELEDSALYLCASSRGQGARDEQFFGPGTRLTVL.

J is TRBJ2-1 and V is TRBV28; 10 bases are shared with TRBD1. Germline loops: CDR1 MDHEN, CDR2 SYDVKM. Trimming removed 6 bases from V and 5 bases from J; junction bases left unmatched: 10. The CDR3 sequence is 16 residues long. The CDR3 DNA reads as TGTGCCAGCAGACCCCTCCCGGGACAGGGGAACAATGAGCAGTTCTTC. This codes for CASRPLPGQGNNEQFF.

The chain employs TRBV15 and TRBJ2-3; 9 nucleotides agree with TRBD1. The trim removed 1 base at V and 0 bases at J, leaving 8 bases unmatched. The CDR3 consists of 18 residues. Germline values: CDR1 LNHNV, CDR2 YYDKDF (reference sequence). Written as DNA, the CDR3 is TGTGCCACCAGCAGAGCCGGGACAGGGACTTCTAGCACAGATACGCAGTATTTT. The encoded protein is CATSRAGTGTSSTDTQYF.

The chain links TRBV20-1 to TRBJ2-5; D is perhaps TRBD2 (5 bases). Trimming removed 0 bases at V and 7 bases at J, with 21 bases between. Germline V gives CDR1 DFQATT, CDR2 SNEGSKA (reference sequence). The CDR3 length is 16 residues. CDR3 in amino acids: CSARDPQLGAGGTQYF. DNA for the CDR3: TGCAGTGCTAGAGATCCCCAACTAGGTGCCGGCGGGACCCAGTACTTC.

CDR3 in DNA: TGTGCCAGCAGCCAAGCAGGCGTGGAGCTGTTTTTT. It yields the protein CASSQAGVELFF. This chain joins TRBV3-1 and TRBJ2-2; D not resolved. Germline V CDR1 and CDR2: LGHDT, YNNKEL (reference sequence). V lost 1 base and J lost 10, with 7 bases in between. The CDR3 consists of 12 residues.